Detailed here is one T cell receptor beta chain. The antigen it recognizes is unknown. No base quality values were provided; no much bigger clone lies one nucleotide off. The data were taken from a study of blood T cell repertoires in COVID-19 (dated by TCRdb to 2020 to 2021). Some background on the complete study: Samples from collaborators originated in the United States, Italy and Spain and spanned both the acute and convalescent phases of COVID-19. The material from the prospective study consisted of cDNA or gDNA derived from T cells, B-cell-depleted T cells, or PBMCs. Subjects who had been exposed to COVID-19, were actively infected with it, or had recovered from it provided the deeply sampled blood TCRbeta repertoires that made up the dataset. The repertoires were released in a freely available public database meant as a resource for research on the immune response to SARS-CoV-2. Samples were obtained from the ongoing ImmuneRACE study (first 160 participants) and from about 1,300 subjects provided by 6 global collaborators. A de-identified subject ID, COVID-19 status, age in years and sex were almost always included in the sample metadata. HLA class I and class II types, where available, came from metadata supplied by the sample provider rather than from assay-based typing.

The investigation overall reported the following: How much clinical and demographic metadata was included differed by source and by participant, and the metadata was provided uncurated.

TCRbeta CDR3 regions were amplified from genomic DNA by means of the immunoSEQ Assay, a bias-controlled multiplex PCR. As for how the authors treated the data: Nucleated cell counts per sample were estimated from amplification of reference gene primers within the assay. To quantify the absolute abundance of each unique TCRbeta CDR3 rearrangement, sequence reads were collapsed and filtered. For each sample, productive Simpson clonality was calculated as the square root of Simpson's diversity index over productive rearrangements. TCRdb's version of the immuneACCESS table is confined to in-frame rearrangements and falls short of the full clone set. An unresolved V gene accounts for under half of the shortfall where checked; the remainder is of unknown origin. V and J calls plus clone size are reproduced from that table; the DNA served to infer D and trimming. This sample is represented by 200,000 to 250,000 clones; roughly 79% of them were singletons. In total, the top ten clones hold approximately 15% of the sample.

Looking up the germline V gene yields CDR1 SGHRS and CDR2 YFSETQ. Including cysteine and phenylalanine, the CDR3 has 14 amino acids. Only CDR3 DNA remains: 42 bases, in frame from the first base. For this chain, trimming is 4 bases at the V end and 5 bases at the J end, and the number of junction bases without a gene match is 5. Enrolling through a virtual design, the prospective study's participants ranged in age from about 18 to 89 years and lived across more than 20 United States geographic areas. To assign participants to cohorts, the prospective study relied on clinical history that participants themselves reported in a screening survey and a study questionnaire. Recovered participants in ImmuneRACE Cohort 3 were defined as having two consecutive negative NP/OP PCR tests, clearance from a healthcare professional, or resolution of symptoms. In the prospective study, whole blood, serum and a nasopharyngeal or oropharyngeal swab were collected from each participant by mobile phlebotomists. Over a 2-month period, participants in the prospective study had the option of providing additional blood draws and questionnaires. Blood samples from the prospective study were shipped frozen or at room temperature prior to DNA extraction.

Material: PBMCs or T cells enriched from blood (not recorded which). The TCR originated in a man aged 40-55 years who had recovered from COVID-19. Here the chain combines TRBV5-1 and TRBJ1-5, with TRBD1 identical over 8 junction bases. CDR3 region: CASSPGQGDQPQHF. The DNA is as follows: TGCGCCAGCAGCCCTGGACAGGGAGATCAGCCCCAGCATTTT.